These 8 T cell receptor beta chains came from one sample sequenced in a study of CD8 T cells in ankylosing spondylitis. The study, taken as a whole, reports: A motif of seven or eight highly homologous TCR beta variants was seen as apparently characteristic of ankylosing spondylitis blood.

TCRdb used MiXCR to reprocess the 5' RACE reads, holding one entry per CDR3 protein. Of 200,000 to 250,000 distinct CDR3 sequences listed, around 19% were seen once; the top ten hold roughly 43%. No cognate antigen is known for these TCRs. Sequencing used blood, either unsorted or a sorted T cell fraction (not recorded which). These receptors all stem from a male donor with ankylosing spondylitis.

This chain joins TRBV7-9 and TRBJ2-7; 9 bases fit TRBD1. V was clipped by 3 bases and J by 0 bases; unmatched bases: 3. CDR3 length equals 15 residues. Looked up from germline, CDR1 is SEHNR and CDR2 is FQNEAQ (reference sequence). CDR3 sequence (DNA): TGTGCCAGCAGCTTCGGGACAGGGAGCTCCTACGAGCAGTACTTC. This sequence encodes CASSFGTGSSYEQYF.

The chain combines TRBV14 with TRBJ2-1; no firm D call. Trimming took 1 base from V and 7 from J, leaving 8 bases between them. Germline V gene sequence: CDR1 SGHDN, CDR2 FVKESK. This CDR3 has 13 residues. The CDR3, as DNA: TGTGCCAGCAGCCAAGCCCCGACGAATGAGCAGTTCTTC. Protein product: CASSQAPTNEQFF.

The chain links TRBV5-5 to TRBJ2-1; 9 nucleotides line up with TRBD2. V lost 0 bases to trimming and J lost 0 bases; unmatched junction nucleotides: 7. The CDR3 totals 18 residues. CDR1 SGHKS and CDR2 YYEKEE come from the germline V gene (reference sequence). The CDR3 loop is CASSLGLAVTSSYNEQFF. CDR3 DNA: TGTGCCAGCAGCTTGGGACTAGCGGTAACTAGCTCCTACAATGAGCAGTTCTTC.

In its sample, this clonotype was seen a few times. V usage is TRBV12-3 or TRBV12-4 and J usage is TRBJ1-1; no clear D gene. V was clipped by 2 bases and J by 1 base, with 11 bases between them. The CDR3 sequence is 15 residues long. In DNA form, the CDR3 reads TGTGCCAGCAGTTTAAGCCCAGCCGAGAACACTGAAGCTTTCTTT. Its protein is CASSLSPAENTEAFF.

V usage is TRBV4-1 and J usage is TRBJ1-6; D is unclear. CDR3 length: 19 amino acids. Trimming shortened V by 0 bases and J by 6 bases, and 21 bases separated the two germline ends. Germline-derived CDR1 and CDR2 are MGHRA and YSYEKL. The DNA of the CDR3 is TGCGCCAGCAGCCAAGATTGGCAGCCCAGAGGAGAAATTAATTCACCCCTCCACTTT. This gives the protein CASSQDWQPRGEINSPLHF.

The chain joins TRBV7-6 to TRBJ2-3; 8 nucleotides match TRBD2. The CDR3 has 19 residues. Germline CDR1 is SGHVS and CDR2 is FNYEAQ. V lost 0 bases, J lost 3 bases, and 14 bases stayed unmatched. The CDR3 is CASSLAPEAREGRTDTQYF. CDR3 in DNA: TGTGCCAGCAGCTTAGCTCCCGAAGCCCGGGAGGGAAGGACAGATACGCAGTATTTT.

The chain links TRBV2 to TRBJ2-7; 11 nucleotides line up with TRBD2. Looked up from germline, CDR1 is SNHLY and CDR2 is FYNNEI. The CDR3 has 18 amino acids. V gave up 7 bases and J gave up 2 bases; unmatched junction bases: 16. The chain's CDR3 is CASTGTGLTSGTAYEQYF. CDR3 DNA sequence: TGTGCCAGCACCGGGACAGGGTTGACTAGCGGGACGGCCTACGAGCAGTACTTC.

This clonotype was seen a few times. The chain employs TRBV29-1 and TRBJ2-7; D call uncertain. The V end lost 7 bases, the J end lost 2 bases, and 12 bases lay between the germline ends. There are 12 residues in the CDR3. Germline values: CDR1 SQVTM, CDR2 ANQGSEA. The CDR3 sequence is CSALTETYEQYF. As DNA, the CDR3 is TGCAGCGCTCTCACAGAAACCTACGAGCAGTACTTC.